This T cell receptor beta chain is from a study of OX40 agonist ivuxolimab in advanced cancers. Whole-study context: The patients received ivuxolimab by intravenous route every 2 weeks at 0.01 to 10 mg/kg.

Generated by immunoSEQ multiplex PCR, the TCRdb table keeps only in-frame clones and is missing some. This sample yields 69,000 or so clones, of which 85% are seen a single time; 5% to 6.5% belongs to the top ten. A single count supports this clone. The CDR3 covers 16 residues. The V and J ends lost 4 bases and 0 bases respectively, with 15 bases between them. CDR1 MNHNY and CDR2 SVGAGI come from the germline V gene (reference sequence). The sequence came from an adult with an advanced solid tumor such as melanoma, head and neck, liver or kidney cancer. This sequence joins TRBV6-6 and TRBJ1-2; D is possibly TRBD1 (6 bases). This specimen consisted of CD4+ or CD8+ T cells sorted from blood, obtained in a trial of the OX40 agonist ivuxolimab. CDR3 in DNA: TGTGCCAGCAGTTCCATCGCGGGACAAGCTAACTATGGCTACACCTTC. Translated, it gives CASSSIAGQANYGYTF.